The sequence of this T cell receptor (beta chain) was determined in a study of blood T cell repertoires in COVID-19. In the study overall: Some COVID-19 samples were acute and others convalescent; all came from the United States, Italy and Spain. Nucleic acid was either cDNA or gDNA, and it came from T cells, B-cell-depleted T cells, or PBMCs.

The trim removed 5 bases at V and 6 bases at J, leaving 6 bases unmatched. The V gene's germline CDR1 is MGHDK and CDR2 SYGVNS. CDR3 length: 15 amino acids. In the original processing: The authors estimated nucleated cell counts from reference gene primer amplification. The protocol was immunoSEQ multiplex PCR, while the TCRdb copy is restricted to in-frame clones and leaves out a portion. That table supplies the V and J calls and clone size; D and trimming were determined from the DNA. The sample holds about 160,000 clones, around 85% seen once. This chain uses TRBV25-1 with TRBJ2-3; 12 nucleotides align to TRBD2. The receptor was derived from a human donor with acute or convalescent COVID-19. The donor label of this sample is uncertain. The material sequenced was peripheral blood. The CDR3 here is CASSLTSGGPDTQYF. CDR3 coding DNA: TGTGCCAGCAGTCTGACTAGCGGGGGCCCGGATACGCAGTATTTT.